This TCR beta chain was recorded in a study of blood T cell repertoires in COVID-19. As for the study in general: The United States, Italy and Spain provided the acute and convalescent COVID-19 samples.

Assay: immunoSEQ multiplex PCR; the TCRdb copy retains only in-frame clones and omits some. The sample contains 150,000 to 200,000 clones, roughly 80% of which appear only once. CDR3 length equals 13 residues. V gave up 0 bases and J gave up 7 bases, with 10 bases separating them. In germline, CDR1 is SGHRS, CDR2 YFSETQ. This clonotype originated in a woman in her sixties or seventies with acute COVID-19. The chain carries TRBV5-1 and TRBJ1-1; no definite D call. The sample consisted of PBMCs or T cells enriched from blood (not recorded which). Here the CDR3 reads CASSLGAGLEAFF. The CDR3, as DNA: TGCGCCAGCAGCTTGGGGGCGGGCCTTGAAGCTTTCTTT.